This is a list of T cell receptor beta chains from one sample in a study of blood T cells in healthy people across ages. TCRdb reprocessed the 5' RACE reads via MiXCR and lists one record per CDR3 protein. The sample holds about 400,000 distinct CDR3 sequences, 45% to 65% seen once. Sequenced input: blood. Source of these receptors: a man between 60 and 75 years old in good health. Each CDR3 is given with its conserved first and last residue. A D gene is named only where the DNA matches it firmly. Clone size is given for some rows only: seen once, a few or many times, or a class if the clone is expanded.

v_gene	len	abundance	d_gene	j_gene	CDR3aa	CDR3nt
TRBV6-6	14	.	TRBD1	TRBJ2-7	CASSSMGQGDEQYF	TGTGCCAGCAGTAGCATGGGACAGGGGGACGAGCAGTACTTC
TRBV4-1	15	.	.	TRBJ2-1	CASSLPGPAYNEQFF	TGCGCCAGCAGCCTGCCGGGGCCAGCCTACAATGAGCAGTTCTTC
TRBV29-1	15	.	.	TRBJ1-1	CSVDMGPGRDTEAFF	TGCAGCGTTGATATGGGGCCGGGGAGGGACACTGAAGCTTTCTTT
TRBV14	15	.	TRBD1	TRBJ2-7	CASSRSGTGPYEQYF	TGTGCCAGCAGCCGATCCGGGACAGGGCCCTACGAGCAGTACTTC
TRBV12-3/TRBV12-4	13	few	.	TRBJ1-2	CASSVGPGNGYTF	TGTGCCAGCAGTGTAGGGCCAGGGAATGGCTACACCTTC
TRBV28	18	.	TRBD2	TRBJ2-4	CASSPGLAGVGAKNIQYF	TGTGCCAGCAGTCCCGGACTAGCGGGAGTGGGGGCCAAAAACATTCAGTACTTC
TRBV19	18	.	TRBD2	TRBJ2-3	CANSIGPRTSGSTDTQYF	TGTGCCAATAGTATAGGCCCTCGGACTAGCGGGAGCACAGATACGCAGTATTTT
TRBV6-2/TRBV6-3	14	.	.	TRBJ2-1	CASKQTGKNNEQFF	TGTGCCAGCAAACAGACGGGGAAGAACAATGAGCAGTTCTTC
TRBV12-3/TRBV12-4	14	.	.	TRBJ2-5	CASSFPHPGETQYF	TGTGCCAGCAGTTTCCCACACCCTGGGGAGACCCAGTACTTC
TRBV7-2	14	few	.	TRBJ2-5	CASSLIRLSETQYF	TGTGCCAGCAGCTTAATCAGGTTGTCAGAGACCCAGTACTTC
TRBV20-1	16	once	TRBD2	TRBJ2-4	CSALGLAGVTKNIQYF	TGCAGTGCCTTGGGGCTAGCGGGAGTTACCAAAAACATTCAGTACTTC
TRBV9	15	.	.	TRBJ2-3	CASSVGWRGTDTQYF	TGTGCCAGCAGCGTAGGATGGAGGGGCACAGATACGCAGTATTTT
TRBV7-2	16	.	.	TRBJ1-2	CASSLTADLRYYGYTF	TGTGCCAGCAGCTTAACGGCAGATCTACGTTATTATGGCTACACCTTC
TRBV7-3	15	.	TRBD2	TRBJ2-7	CASSPQASGIYEQYF	TGTGCCAGCAGCCCCCAGGCTAGCGGGATCTACGAGCAGTACTTC
TRBV28	15	few	TRBD1	TRBJ2-3	CASSPQGAGTDTQYF	TGTGCCAGCAGCCCACAGGGGGCTGGCACAGATACGCAGTATTTT
TRBV28	16	.	.	TRBJ2-7	CASSRTGPPGASEQYF	TGTGCCAGCAGCCGAACGGGGCCTCCCGGGGCAAGCGAGCAGTACTTC
TRBV30	13	.	.	TRBJ2-2	CAWSVGWTGELFF	TGTGCCTGGAGTGTGGGGTGGACCGGGGAGCTGTTTTTT
TRBV27	14	many	.	TRBJ1-2	CASSFRVGNYGYTF	TGTGCCAGCAGTTTTCGCGTCGGTAACTATGGCTACACCTTC
TRBV2	11	few	.	TRBJ2-7	CASGDYYEQYF	TGTGCCAGCGGTGACTATTACGAGCAGTACTTC
TRBV4-2	16	.	TRBD2	TRBJ2-1	CASSQEGLADYNEQFF	TGTGCCAGCAGCCAAGAGGGACTAGCTGATTACAATGAGCAGTTCTTC
TRBV25-1	14	many	.	TRBJ2-5	CASSGAGPLGEQYF	TGTGCCAGCAGTGGAGCGGGTCCCCTGGGGGAGCAGTACTTC
TRBV20-1	11	.	.	TRBJ1-2	CSAEAPHGYTF	TGCAGTGCAGAGGCCCCCCATGGCTACACCTTC
TRBV2	14	.	.	TRBJ1-6	CATTGTTDNSPLHF	TGTGCCACCACCGGGACAACCGATAATTCACCCCTCCACTTT
TRBV5-1	15	many	TRBD1	TRBJ2-5	CASRPTGGHQETQYF	TGCGCCAGCAGACCCACAGGGGGCCACCAAGAGACCCAGTACTTC
TRBV28	13	.	.	TRBJ2-1	CASSIDRYNEQFF	TGTGCCAGCAGTATAGACAGGTACAATGAGCAGTTCTTC
TRBV25-1	16	.	TRBD2	TRBJ2-5	CASSEFGSGVQETQYF	TGTGCCAGCAGTGAATTCGGTAGCGGGGTCCAAGAGACCCAGTACTTC
TRBV12-3/TRBV12-4	14	.	TRBD2	TRBJ2-1	CASSPGASGERQFF	TGTGCCAGCAGCCCGGGGGCTAGCGGGGAAAGGCAGTTCTTC
TRBV7-2	15	few	.	TRBJ2-3	CASSPGQVRTDTQYF	TGTGCCAGCAGCCCGGGGCAGGTTCGCACAGATACGCAGTATTTT
TRBV4-2	17	.	TRBD1	TRBJ2-7	CASSPQPGQGAVDEQYF	TGTGCCAGCAGCCCACAACCGGGACAGGGGGCAGTGGATGAGCAGTACTTC
TRBV11-3	16	many	.	TRBJ2-1	CASSPDGRGGIDEQFF	TGTGCCAGCAGCCCCGATGGCAGGGGGGGTATCGATGAGCAGTTCTTC
TRBV12-3/TRBV12-4	15	many	TRBD2	TRBJ2-7	CASRSQLAGAIEQYF	TGTGCCAGCAGATCCCAACTAGCGGGAGCCATCGAGCAGTACTTC